This TCR beta chain was profiled in a study of T cells in Graves' hyperthyroidism and ophthalmopathy. RNA transcripts provided the source from which TCR beta CDR3 regions were amplified. The TCR CDR3 first-round RT-PCR relied on the HTBI primer set. MiXCR was run by TCRdb on the multiplex PCR reads, yielding one entry per CDR3 protein. Of some 500,000 distinct CDR3 sequences in the sample, about 15% were seen once. This CDR3 comprises 14 residues. Unmatched junction bases numbered 7, after V lost 5 bases and J lost 8 bases. This TCR was sampled from a woman between 18 and 29 years old with Graves' hyperthyroidism. The rearrangement joins TRBV12-3 or TRBV12-4 to TRBJ2-1; TRBD1 agrees at 9 bases. The material sequenced was blood. The CDR3 bases are TGTGCCAGCAGTCCCCGGGACAGGGCGCATGAGCAGTTCTTC. This sequence encodes CASSPRDRAHEQFF.